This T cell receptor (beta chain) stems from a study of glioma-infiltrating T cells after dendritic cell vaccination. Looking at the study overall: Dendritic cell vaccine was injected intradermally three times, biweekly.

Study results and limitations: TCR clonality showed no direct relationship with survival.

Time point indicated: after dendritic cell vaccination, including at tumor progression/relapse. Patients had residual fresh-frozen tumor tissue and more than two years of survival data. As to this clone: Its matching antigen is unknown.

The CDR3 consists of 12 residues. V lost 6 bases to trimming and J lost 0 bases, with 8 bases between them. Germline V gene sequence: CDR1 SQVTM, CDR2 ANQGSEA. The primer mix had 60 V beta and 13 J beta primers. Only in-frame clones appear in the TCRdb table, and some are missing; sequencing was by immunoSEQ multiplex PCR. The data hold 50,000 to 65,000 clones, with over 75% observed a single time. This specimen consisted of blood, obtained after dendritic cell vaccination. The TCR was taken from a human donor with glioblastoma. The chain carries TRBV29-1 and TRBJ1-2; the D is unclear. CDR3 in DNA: TGCAGCGTGGGCCTTTCTAACTATGGCTACACCTTC. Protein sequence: CSVGLSNYGYTF.